A selection of T cell receptor beta chains follows, all from one sample in a study of blood T cell repertoires in COVID-19. Assay: immunoSEQ multiplex PCR; the TCRdb copy retains only in-frame clones and omits some. Among 200,000 or so clones listed, nearly 90% were seen once. What was sequenced was peripheral blood. The receptors were gathered from a woman aged 40 to 50 who had recovered from COVID-19. The CDR3 runs from the conserved cysteine through the conserved F or W. The order of the fields is D gene, V gene, J gene, clone size, CDR3 DNA, CDR3 protein. D genes are given only for firm matches. The size of a clone is reported for some rows only, either as once, few or many, or as a class for expanded clones.

TRBD2,TRBV19,TRBJ2-3,NA,TGTGCCAGTATGAGGACTAGCGGGATTACTGATACGCAGTATTTT,CASMRTSGITDTQYF
TRBD1,TRBV7-9,TRBJ1-2,NA,TGTGCCAGCAGCACGACAGGGAACTATCAGTACACCTTC,CASSTTGNYQYTF
NA,TRBV6-2/TRBV6-3,TRBJ1-2,NA,TGTGCCAGCAGTTACTCGTCAGGGCTCTATGGCTACACCTTC,CASSYSSGLYGYTF
NA,TRBV18,TRBJ1-1,NA,TGTGCCAGCTCACTTTCCGGGACCCTCGGAGGGACTGAAGCTTTCTTT,CASSLSGTLGGTEAFF
NA,TRBV19,TRBJ2-4,NA,TGTGCTGTCCCTCCAACCAGACTAGCCAAAAACATTCAGTACTTC,CAVPPTRLAKNIQYF
NA,TRBV6-6,TRBJ2-2,NA,TGTGCCGGGGGGACTGCGAACACCGGGGAGCTGTTTTTT,CAGGTANTGELFF
NA,TRBV7-2,TRBJ2-1,few,TGTGCCAGCAGCTTAACCGGACTGAATGAGCAGTTCTTC,CASSLTGLNEQFF
TRBD2,TRBV19,TRBJ2-3,NA,TGTGCCAGTAGTATTGGGGTAGCGGGAGGGAGCACAGATACGCAGTATTTT,CASSIGVAGGSTDTQYF
NA,TRBV30,TRBJ1-2,NA,TGTGCCTGGAGTGTACTTGAACAGGGAAGGGGCTACACCTTC,CAWSVLEQGRGYTF
NA,TRBV6-2/TRBV6-3,TRBJ2-7,few,TGTGCCAGCAGTTACAATAGCCCCTACGAGCAGTACTTC,CASSYNSPYEQYF
TRBD1,TRBV18,TRBJ2-7,NA,TGTGCCAGCTCACCACCGGGACAGGGACCCTACGAGCAGTACTTC,CASSPPGQGPYEQYF
TRBD2,TRBV11-2,TRBJ2-1,NA,TGTGCCAGCAGCGTTAGCGGGAGTGGATCCTTGGACCATTACAATGAGCAGTTCTTC,CASSVSGSGSLDHYNEQFF
NA,TRBV5-4,TRBJ2-4,NA,TGTGCCAGCAGCAGACCCGGGACATCCAAAAACATTCAGTACTTC,CASSRPGTSKNIQYF
NA,TRBV7-2,TRBJ2-1,NA,TGTGCCAGCTCGGCGAGCGGATTACCCAATGAGCAGTTCTTC,CASSASGLPNEQFF
NA,TRBV7-9,TRBJ1-1,NA,TGTGCCAGCAGCTTAAGACAGAACACTGAAGCTTTCTTT,CASSLRQNTEAFF
TRBD2,TRBV7-3,TRBJ2-1,NA,TGTGCCAGCAGCTTAGGCCTAGCGGATGAGCAGTTCTTC,CASSLGLADEQFF
TRBD2,TRBV29-1,TRBJ2-2,NA,TGCAGCGTCGTAGCGGGAGATATGGCCGGGGAGCTGTTTTTT,CSVVAGDMAGELFF
NA,TRBV18,TRBJ1-4,NA,TGTGCCAGCTCACCACAGGGGACTAATGAAAAACTGTTTTTT,CASSPQGTNEKLFF
NA,TRBV24-1,TRBJ2-1,NA,TGTGCCACCAGTGAGACGGGTTCAATCTCCTACAATGAGCAGTTCTTC,CATSETGSISYNEQFF
TRBD1,TRBV4-3,TRBJ2-7,NA,TGCGCCAGCAGCCAAGAGCAGGGGGCCAGGGAGCAGTACTTC,CASSQEQGAREQYF
TRBD2,TRBV4-1,TRBJ2-2,NA,TGCGCCAGCAGCCGATCGACCCAGCGGGAGATAAACGGGGAGCTGTTTTTT,CASSRSTQREINGELFF
TRBD1,TRBV4-1,TRBJ2-2,NA,TGCGCCAGCAGCCAAGATGAGGCAGGGGGCTTGACCGGGGAGCTGTTTTTT,CASSQDEAGGLTGELFF